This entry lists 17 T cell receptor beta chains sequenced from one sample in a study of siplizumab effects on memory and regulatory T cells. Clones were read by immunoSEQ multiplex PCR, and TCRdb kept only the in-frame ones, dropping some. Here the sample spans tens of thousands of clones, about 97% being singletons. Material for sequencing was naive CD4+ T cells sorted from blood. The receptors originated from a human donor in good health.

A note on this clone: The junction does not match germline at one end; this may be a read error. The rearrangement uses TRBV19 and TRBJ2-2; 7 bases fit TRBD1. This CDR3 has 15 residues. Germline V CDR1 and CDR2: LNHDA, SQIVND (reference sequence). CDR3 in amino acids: CASSIDRVNPGELFF. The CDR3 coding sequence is TGTGCCAGTAGCATCGACAGGGTGAACCCCGGGGAGCTGTTTTTT.

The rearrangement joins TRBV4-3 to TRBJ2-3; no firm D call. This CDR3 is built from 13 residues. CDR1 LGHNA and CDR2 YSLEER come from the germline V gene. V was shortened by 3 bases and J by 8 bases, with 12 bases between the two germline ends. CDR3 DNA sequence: TGCGCCAGCAGCCAGGAAAACATGTTTACGCAGTATTTT. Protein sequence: CASSQENMFTQYF.

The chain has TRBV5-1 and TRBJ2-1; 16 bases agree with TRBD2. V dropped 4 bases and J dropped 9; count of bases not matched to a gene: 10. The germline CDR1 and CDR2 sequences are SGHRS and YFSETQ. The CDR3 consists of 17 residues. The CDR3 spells CASSKWGLAGGTGEQFF. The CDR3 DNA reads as TGCGCCAGCAGCAAATGGGGACTAGCGGGAGGGACGGGTGAGCAGTTCTTC.

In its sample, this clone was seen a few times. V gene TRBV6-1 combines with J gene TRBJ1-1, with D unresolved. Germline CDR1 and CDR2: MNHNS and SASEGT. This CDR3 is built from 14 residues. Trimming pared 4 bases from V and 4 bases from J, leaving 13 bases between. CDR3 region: CASSGRALGTEAFF. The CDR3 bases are TGTGCCAGCAGTGGAAGGGCCTTGGGCACTGAAGCTTTCTTT.

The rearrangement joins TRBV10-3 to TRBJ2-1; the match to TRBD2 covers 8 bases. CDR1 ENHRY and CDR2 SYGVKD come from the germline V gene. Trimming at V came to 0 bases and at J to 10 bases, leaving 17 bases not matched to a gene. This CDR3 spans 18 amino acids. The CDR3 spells CAISESSAGGLLAGEQFF. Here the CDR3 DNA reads TGTGCCATCAGTGAGTCGTCTGCGGGAGGACTCTTGGCGGGGGAGCAGTTCTTC.

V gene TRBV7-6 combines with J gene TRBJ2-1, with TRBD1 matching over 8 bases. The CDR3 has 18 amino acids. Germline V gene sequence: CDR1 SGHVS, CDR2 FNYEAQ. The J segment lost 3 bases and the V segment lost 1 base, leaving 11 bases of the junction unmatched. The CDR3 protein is CASSLGQGLRKLYNEQFF. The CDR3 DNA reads TGTGCCAGCAGCTTAGGACAGGGGCTTCGCAAACTCTACAATGAGCAGTTCTTC.

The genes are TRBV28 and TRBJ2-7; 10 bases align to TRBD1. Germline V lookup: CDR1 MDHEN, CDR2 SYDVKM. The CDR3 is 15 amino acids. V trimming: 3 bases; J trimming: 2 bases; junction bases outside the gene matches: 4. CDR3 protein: CASSLAGTGAYEQYF. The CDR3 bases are TGTGCCAGCAGTTTGGCCGGGACAGGGGCCTACGAGCAGTACTTC.

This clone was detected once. CDR3 nucleotides: TGTGCCAGCAGCCTCACCGGCACAGATACGCAGTATTTT. Protein sequence: CASSLTGTDTQYF. The J gene is TRBJ2-3, the V gene TRBV9; no clear D gene. Deletions cut 4 bases from V and 1 base from J, with 7 bases between. Germline V lookup: CDR1 SGDLS, CDR2 YYNGEE. The CDR3 has 13 amino acids.

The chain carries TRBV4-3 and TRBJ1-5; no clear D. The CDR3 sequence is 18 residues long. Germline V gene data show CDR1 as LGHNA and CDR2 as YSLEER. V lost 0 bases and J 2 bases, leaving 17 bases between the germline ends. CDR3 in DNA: TGCGCCAGCAGCCAAGATATGGCCGGAGTAGATGGCAATCAGCCCCAGCATTTT. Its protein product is CASSQDMAGVDGNQPQHF.

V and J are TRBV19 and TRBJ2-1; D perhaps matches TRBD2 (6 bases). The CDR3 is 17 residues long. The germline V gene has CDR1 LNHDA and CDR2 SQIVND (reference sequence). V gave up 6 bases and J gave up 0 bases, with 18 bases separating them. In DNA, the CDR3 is TGTGCCAGTAGGAAGGGTGATAGCGGAAGCTCCTACAATGAGCAGTTCTTC. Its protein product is CASRKGDSGSSYNEQFF.

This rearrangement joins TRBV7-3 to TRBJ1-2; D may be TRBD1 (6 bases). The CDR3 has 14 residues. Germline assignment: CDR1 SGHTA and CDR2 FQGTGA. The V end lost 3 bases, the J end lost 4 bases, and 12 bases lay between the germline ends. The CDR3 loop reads CASSFGPGAYGYTF. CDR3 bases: TGTGCCAGCAGCTTCGGACCGGGGGCCTATGGCTACACCTTC.

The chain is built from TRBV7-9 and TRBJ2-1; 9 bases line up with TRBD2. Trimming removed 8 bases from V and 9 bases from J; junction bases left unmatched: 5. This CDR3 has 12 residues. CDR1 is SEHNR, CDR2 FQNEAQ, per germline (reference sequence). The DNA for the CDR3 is TGTGCCAGCCGGACTAGCGAGTTTGAGCAGTTCTTC. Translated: CASRTSEFEQFF.

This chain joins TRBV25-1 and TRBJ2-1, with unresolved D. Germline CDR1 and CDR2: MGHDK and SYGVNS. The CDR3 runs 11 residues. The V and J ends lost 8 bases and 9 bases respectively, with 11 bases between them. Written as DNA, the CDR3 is TGTGCCAGCCGAGTTCTCCTTGAGCAGTTCTTC. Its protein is CASRVLLEQFF.

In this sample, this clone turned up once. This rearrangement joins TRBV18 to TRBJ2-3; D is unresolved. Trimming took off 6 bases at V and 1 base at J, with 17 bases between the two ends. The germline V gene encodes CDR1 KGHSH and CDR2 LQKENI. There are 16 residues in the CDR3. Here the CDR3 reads CASSQLRTQGTDTQYF. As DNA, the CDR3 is TGTGCCAGCTCGCAACTCCGGACCCAAGGCACAGATACGCAGTATTTT. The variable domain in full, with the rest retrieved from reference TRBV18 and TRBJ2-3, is NAGVMQNPRHLVRRRGQEARLRCSPMKGHSHVYWYRQLPEEGLKFMVYLQKENIIDESGMPKERFSAEFPKEGPSILRIQQVVRGDSAAYFCASSQLRTQGTDTQYFGPGTRLTVL.

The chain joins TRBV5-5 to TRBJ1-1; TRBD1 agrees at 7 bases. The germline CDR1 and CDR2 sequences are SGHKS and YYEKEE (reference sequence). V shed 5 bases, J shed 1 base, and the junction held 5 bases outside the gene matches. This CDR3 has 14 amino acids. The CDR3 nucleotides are TGTGCCAGCAGTTCTGGGACAGCGAACACTGAAGCTTTCTTT. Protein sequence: CASSSGTANTEAFF.

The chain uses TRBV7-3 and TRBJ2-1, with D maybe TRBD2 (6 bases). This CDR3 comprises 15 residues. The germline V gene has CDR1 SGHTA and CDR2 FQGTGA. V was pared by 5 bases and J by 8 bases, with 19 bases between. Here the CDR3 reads CASSPAGLVDYEQFF. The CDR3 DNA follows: TGTGCCAGCAGCCCCGCGGGACTCGTCGACTATGAGCAGTTCTTC.

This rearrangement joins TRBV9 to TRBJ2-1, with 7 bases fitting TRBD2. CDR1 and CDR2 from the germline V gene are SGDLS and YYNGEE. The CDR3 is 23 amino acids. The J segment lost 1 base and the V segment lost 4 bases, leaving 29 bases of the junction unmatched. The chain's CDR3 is CASSSRPLQRGTNQAQSYNEQFF. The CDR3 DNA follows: TGTGCCAGCAGCTCCCGCCCCCTACAGAGAGGGACTAATCAGGCGCAATCCTACAATGAGCAGTTCTTC.